This TCR beta chain was captured by sequencing in a study of blood T cell repertoires in COVID-19. Clones were read by immunoSEQ multiplex PCR, and TCRdb kept only the in-frame ones, dropping some. Of approximately 460,000 clones listed, 89% are singletons. The germline V and J ends were trimmed by 6 bases and 3 bases, with 12 bases remaining between them. The CDR3 extends over 14 amino acids. Germline V CDR1 and CDR2: MNHEY, SMNVEV (reference sequence). Patients in Seattle were enrolled during active infection, then followed longitudinally. The sequencing input was peripheral blood. This clonotype was sampled from a man aged 18 to 35 with COVID-19, enrolled during active disease. The chain combines TRBV27 with TRBJ1-5; D may be TRBD1 (6 bases). The DNA for the CDR3 is TGTGCCAGCAGCCCCACAGGGTTCAATCAGCCCCAGCATTTT. Its protein is CASSPTGFNQPQHF.